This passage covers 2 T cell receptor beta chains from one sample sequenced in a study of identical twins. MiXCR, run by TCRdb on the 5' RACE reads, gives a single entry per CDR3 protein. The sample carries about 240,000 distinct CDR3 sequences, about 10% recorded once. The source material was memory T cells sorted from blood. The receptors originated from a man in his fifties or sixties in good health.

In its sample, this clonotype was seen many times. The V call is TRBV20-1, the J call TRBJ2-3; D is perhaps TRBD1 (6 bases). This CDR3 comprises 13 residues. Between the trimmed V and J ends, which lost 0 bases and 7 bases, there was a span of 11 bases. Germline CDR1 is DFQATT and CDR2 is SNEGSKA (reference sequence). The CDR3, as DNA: TGCAGTGCTAGAGATCAGGGACACCATACGCAGTATTTT. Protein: CSARDQGHHTQYF.

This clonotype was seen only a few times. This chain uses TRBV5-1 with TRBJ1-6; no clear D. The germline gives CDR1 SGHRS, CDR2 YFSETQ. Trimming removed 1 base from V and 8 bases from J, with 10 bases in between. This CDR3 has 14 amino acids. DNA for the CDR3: TGCGCCAGCAGCTTGACCTACAAGGATTCACCCCTCCACTTT. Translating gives CASSLTYKDSPLHF.